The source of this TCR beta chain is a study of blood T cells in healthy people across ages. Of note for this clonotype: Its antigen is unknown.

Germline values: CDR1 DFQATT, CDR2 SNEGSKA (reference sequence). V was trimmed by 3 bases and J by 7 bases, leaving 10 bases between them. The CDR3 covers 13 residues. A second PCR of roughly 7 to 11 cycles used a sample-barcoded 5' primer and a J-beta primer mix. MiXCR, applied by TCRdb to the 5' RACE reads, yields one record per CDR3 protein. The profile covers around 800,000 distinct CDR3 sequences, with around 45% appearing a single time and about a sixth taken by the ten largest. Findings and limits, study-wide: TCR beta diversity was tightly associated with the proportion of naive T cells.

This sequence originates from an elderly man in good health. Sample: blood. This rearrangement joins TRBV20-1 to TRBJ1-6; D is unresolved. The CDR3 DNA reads TGCAGTGCTAGGCGGACGGAGAATTCACCCCTCCACTTT. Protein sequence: CSARRTENSPLHF.